The T cell receptor (beta chain) under discussion was sequenced for a study of blood T cell repertoires in COVID-19. The overall study: From the United States, Italy and Spain came samples of acute and convalescent COVID-19.

V lost 7 bases and J lost 8; bases outside the gene matches: 10. This CDR3 region has 14 residues. CDR1 and CDR2 from the germline V gene are MNHEY and SMNVEV (reference sequence). Some clones are missing from TCRdb's copy, which holds only in-frame ones; the method was immunoSEQ multiplex PCR. The table has some 230,000 clones, around 86% seen once. This chain uses TRBV27 with TRBJ2-2; 7 bases match TRBD2. The receptor's source is a woman older than 75 with COVID-19, enrolled during active disease. Sequencing was performed on peripheral blood. The CDR3 sequence: CASTTGLVGGELFF. The CDR3 DNA sequence: TGTGCCAGCACCACCGGACTAGTTGGAGGGGAGCTGTTTTTT.